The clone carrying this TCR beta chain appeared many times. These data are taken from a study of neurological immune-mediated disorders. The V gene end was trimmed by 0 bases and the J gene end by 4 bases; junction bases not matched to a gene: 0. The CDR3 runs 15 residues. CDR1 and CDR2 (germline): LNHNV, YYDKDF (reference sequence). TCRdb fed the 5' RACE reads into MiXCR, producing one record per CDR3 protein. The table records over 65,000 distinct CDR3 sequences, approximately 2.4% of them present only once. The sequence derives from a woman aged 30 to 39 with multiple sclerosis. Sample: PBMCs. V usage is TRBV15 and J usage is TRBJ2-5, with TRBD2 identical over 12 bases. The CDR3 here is CATSRELAGGETQYF. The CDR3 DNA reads TGTGCCACCAGCAGAGAACTAGCGGGAGGAGAGACCCAGTACTTC.